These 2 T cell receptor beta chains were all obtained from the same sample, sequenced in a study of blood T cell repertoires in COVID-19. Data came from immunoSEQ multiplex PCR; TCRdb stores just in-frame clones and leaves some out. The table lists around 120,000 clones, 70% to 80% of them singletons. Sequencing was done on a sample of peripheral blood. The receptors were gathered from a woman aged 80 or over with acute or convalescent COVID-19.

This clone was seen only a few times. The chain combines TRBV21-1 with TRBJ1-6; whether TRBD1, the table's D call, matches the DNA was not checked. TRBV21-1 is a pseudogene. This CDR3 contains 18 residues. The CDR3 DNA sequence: TGTGCCAGCAGCCACCGGGACAGACATAGCTCCTATAATTCACCCCTCCACTTT. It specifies CASSHRDRHSSYNSPLHF.

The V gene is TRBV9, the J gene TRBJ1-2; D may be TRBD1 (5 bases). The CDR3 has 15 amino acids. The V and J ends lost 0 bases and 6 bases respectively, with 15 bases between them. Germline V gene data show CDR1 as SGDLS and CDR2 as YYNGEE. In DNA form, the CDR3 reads TGTGCCAGCAGCGTAGGAGGCCCGGGGGAAAATGGCTACACCTTC. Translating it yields CASSVGGPGENGYTF.